This T cell receptor beta chain derives from a study of shared clonotypes between healthy human individuals. Study context: Each donor contributed plates that comprised three CD4 naive, three CD4 memory, two CD8 naive and one CD8 memory.

CDR3 length: 14 residues. In germline, CDR1 is SGHDT, CDR2 YYEEEE. With 0 bases removed from V and 5 bases from J, the gap between germline ends came to 11 bases. This clone is a singleton in its sample. Several immunoSEQ plates held equal portions of the genomic DNA taken from each subset. Assay used: immunoSEQ multiplex PCR; TCRdb lists only in-frame clones, some missing. The sample carries around 2.1 million clones, about 94% recorded once. Each donor was a Caucasian adult residing in Nashville, Tennessee. The sequence was collected from a young man in good health. The chain recombines TRBV5-6 with TRBJ1-2; D is unclear. What was sequenced was naive CD4+ T cells sorted from blood. Stated subset: CD45RA+ positively selected. CDR3 sequence (DNA): TGTGCCAGCAGCTTGGGGGGTCTTAGGTATGGCTACACCTTC. As protein: CASSLGGLRYGYTF.